This T cell receptor beta chain comes out of a study of siplizumab effects on memory and regulatory T cells (dated by TCRdb to the late 2010s). For the study in its entirety: The study looked at the effect of siplizumab, an anti-CD2 antibody, on alloreactive T-cell subsets in allogeneic mixed lymphocyte reactions made from human PBMCs. Points the paper makes about the study in general: Among mappable alloreactive CD4+ clones, the Treg-derived fraction averaged approximately 69% with siplizumab versus 25% to 30% in control reactions. Unstimulated naive T cells appeared more diverse than memory T cells, and naive cells seemed to contribute substantially to the alloresponse. Siplizumab significantly lowered the cumulative frequency of alloreactive sequences that could be traced to unstimulated CD4+ memory T cells. Because sequences at frequencies below about 10^-5 were poorly captured, only a minor fraction of alloreactive clones could be mapped back to unstimulated subsets. Whether proliferating Tregs from siplizumab cultures actually had suppressive function was not functionally confirmed. A naive or memory phenotype could not be assigned to roughly 80-97% of proliferating CD4+ or CD8+ clones.

TCRbeta CDR3 sequencing was performed on sorted unstimulated T cells and on proliferating T cells recovered from mixed lymphocyte reactions. Fresh whole blood from approximately 9 HLA-typed healthy donors was used to isolate PBMCs. The library was obtained by the immunoSEQ multiplex PCR assay. Each sample had 90,000 to 100,000 TCR templates assayed by the deep sequencing platform. Genomic DNA extracted from sorted T cells was the material used for TCRbeta CDR3 sequencing. For the original study's pipeline: The R programming language was used for clonal analysis of TCRbeta CDR3 data. Alloreactive CD4+ and CD8+ clones were identified by comparing unstimulated samples to CFSE-low samples taken after the reaction. Alloreactive CD4+ clones were assigned to regulatory or non-regulatory origin by matching sequences to sorted unstimulated Treg and non-Treg repertoires. The source is immuneACCESS, and TCRdb retained only in-frame sequences with V and J called. Part of the clones is not carried over; for the studies checked, unresolved V genes explain less than half of this, and the remainder is unexplained. The D gene and trimming were derived from the DNA, and the V and J assignments and clone size from that table. The sample table lists tens of thousands of clones, more than 85% of them with a count of one. The ten largest clones take up 6.5% of the sample.

In regard to this clone: No cognate antigen has been identified for it. The record has no base qualities; no much larger clone is one base away.

The clonotype comes from a human donor in good health. Source material: CD8+ T cells sorted from blood.

The CDR3 protein is CASRGNGYQETQYF. Here is the DNA: TGTGCCAGCAGGGGGAATGGGTACCAAGAGACCCAGTACTTC. The rearrangement combines TRBV6-5 with TRBJ2-5; there is no confident call for the D gene. The CDR3 contains 14 residues, cysteine and phenylalanine counted. Kept here is only the CDR3 DNA, which spans 42 bases and is read in frame from base 1. The germline V gene sets CDR1 to MNHEY and CDR2 to SVGAGI. V is shortened by 6 bases, J by 0 bases, and the region joining them spans 11 bases.